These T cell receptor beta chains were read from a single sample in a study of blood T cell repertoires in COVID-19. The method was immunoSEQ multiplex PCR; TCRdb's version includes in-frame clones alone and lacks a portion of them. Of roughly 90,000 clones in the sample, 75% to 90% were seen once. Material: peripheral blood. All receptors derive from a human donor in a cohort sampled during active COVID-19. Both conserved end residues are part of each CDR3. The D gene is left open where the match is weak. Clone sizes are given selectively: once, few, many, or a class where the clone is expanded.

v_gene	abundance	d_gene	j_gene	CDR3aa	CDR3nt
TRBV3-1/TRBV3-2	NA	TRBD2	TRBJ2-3	CASSHLAGGTDTQYF	TGTGCCAGCAGCCATCTAGCGGGAGGCACAGATACGCAGTATTTT
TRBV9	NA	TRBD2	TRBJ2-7	CASSPSGEGYEQYF	TGTGCCAGCAGCCCTAGCGGGGAAGGCTACGAGCAGTACTTC
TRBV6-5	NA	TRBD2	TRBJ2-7	CASSYEREASYEQYF	TGTGCCAGCAGTTACGAGCGGGAGGCCTCCTACGAGCAGTACTTC
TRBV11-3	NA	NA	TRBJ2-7	CASSPRQYEQYF	TGTGCCAGCAGCCCCCGACAGTACGAGCAGTACTTC
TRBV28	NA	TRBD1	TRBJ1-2	CASSLSDRKDYGYTF	TGTGCCAGCAGTTTATCGGACAGGAAGGACTATGGCTACACCTTC
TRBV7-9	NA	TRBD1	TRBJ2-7	CASSRGWGQGPLYEQYF	TGTGCCAGCAGCCGCGGGTGGGGACAGGGGCCCCTTTACGAGCAGTACTTC
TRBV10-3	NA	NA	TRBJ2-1	CAISRLETNNEQFF	TGTGCCATCAGCCGACTGGAGACCAACAATGAGCAGTTCTTC
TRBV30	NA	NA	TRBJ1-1	CAWKIANTEAFF	TGTGCCTGGAAGATAGCGAACACTGAAGCTTTCTTT
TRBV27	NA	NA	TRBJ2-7	CASSFGWGREQYF	TGTGCCAGCAGTTTTGGCTGGGGGCGAGAGCAGTACTTC
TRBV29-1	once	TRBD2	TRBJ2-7	CSVGPSGLYEQYF	TGCAGCGTTGGCCCTAGCGGCTTATACGAGCAGTACTTC
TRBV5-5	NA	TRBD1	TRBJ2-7	CASSLGQAGYEQYF	TGTGCCAGCAGCCTCGGACAGGCCGGTTACGAGCAGTACTTC
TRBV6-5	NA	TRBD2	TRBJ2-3	CASSYDGTSGQYF	TGTGCCAGCAGTTACGACGGGACTAGCGGGCAGTATTTT
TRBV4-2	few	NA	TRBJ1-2	CASSQGKQEGYTF	TGTGCCAGCAGCCAAGGGAAACAGGAGGGCTACACCTTC
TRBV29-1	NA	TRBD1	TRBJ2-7	CSVRQGTEQYF	TGCAGCGTGAGACAGGGAACCGAGCAGTACTTC
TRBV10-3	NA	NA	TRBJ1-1	CAISDAGKETEAFF	TGTGCCATCAGTGACGCAGGCAAGGAAACTGAAGCTTTCTTT
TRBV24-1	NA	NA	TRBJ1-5	CATSERNSNQPQHF	TGTGCCACCAGTGAGCGTAATAGCAATCAGCCCCAGCATTTT
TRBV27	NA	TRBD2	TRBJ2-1	CASSPVWGRAGEQFF	TGTGCCAGCAGTCCCGTATGGGGGAGGGCGGGTGAGCAGTTCTTC
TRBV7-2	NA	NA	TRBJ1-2	CAGRDRNYGYTF	TGTGCCGGACGAGACAGGAACTATGGCTACACCTTC
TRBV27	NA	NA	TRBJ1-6	CASSSQGNNSPLHF	TGTGCCAGCAGTTCGCAGGGGAATAATTCACCCCTCCACTTT
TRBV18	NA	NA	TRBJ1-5	CASSPREGRSNQPQHF	TGTGCCAGCTCACCGCGGGAGGGGCGGAGCAATCAGCCCCAGCATTTT
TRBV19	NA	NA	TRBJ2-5	CASNGGVLQETQYF	TGTGCCAGTAATGGGGGCGTATTACAAGAGACCCAGTACTTC
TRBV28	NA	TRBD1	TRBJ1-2	CASSPPDRGYGYTF	TGTGCCAGCAGTCCTCCTGACAGGGGATATGGCTACACCTTC
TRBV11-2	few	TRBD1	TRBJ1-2	CASSFLQGWNYGYTF	TGTGCCAGCAGCTTTCTACAGGGGTGGAACTATGGCTACACCTTC
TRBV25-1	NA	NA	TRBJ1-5	CASSGQGSARPQHF	TGTGCCAGCAGTGGTCAGGGGTCCGCTCGGCCCCAGCATTTT
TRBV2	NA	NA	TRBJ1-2	CASSGASGYGYTF	TGTGCCAGCAGTGGGGCCTCTGGCTATGGCTACACCTTC
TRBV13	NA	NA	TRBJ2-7	CASSLDSYEQYF	TGTGCCAGCAGCTTAGACAGCTACGAGCAGTACTTC
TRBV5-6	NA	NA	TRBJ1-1	CASSFGGNTEAFF	TGTGCCAGCAGCTTCGGGGGGAACACTGAAGCTTTCTTT
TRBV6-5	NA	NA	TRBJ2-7	CASGSGALYEQYF	TGTGCCAGCGGGTCAGGGGCCCTCTACGAGCAGTACTTC
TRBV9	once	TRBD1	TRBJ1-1	CASSDRQGSGTEAFF	TGTGCCAGCAGCGATCGACAGGGATCGGGCACTGAAGCTTTCTTT
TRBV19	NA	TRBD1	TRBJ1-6	CASSIGQADISPLHF	TGTGCCAGTAGTATTGGACAGGCGGACATCTCACCCCTCCACTTT
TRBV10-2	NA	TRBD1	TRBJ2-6	CASSEPRQGLKLSSGANVLTF	TGCGCCAGCAGTGAGCCCCGACAGGGGCTAAAACTTAGCTCTGGGGCCAACGTCCTGACTTTC
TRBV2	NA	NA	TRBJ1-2	CASTVNYGYTF	TGTGCCAGTACAGTTAACTATGGCTACACCTTC